This TCR beta chain emerged from a study of PD-1 blockade in classical Hodgkin lymphoma. After autologous stem cell transplantation all patients relapsed, and prior brentuximab vedotin exposure differed between cohorts. The table came from immunoSEQ multiplex PCR; TCRdb's copy has only in-frame clones and leaves some out. The sample carries 120,000 to 150,000 clones, less than 80% recorded once. Germline V CDR1 and CDR2: ENHRY, SYGVKD. The CDR3 covers 13 residues. V gave up 6 bases and J gave up 6 bases; unmatched junction bases: 6. Findings and limits, study-wide: Significant TCR diversity gains by C4D1 occurred in CD4+ but not CD8+ cells.

A remark on this clone: Its matching antigen is unknown.

The V call is TRBV10-3, the J call TRBJ1-2, with 8 bases aligning to TRBD1. The origin of this receptor is a human donor with classical Hodgkin lymphoma. The sequencing used peripheral blood mononuclear cells (PBMCs), collected before the second cycle of nivolumab. CDR3 residues: CAIRPTGEDGYTF. The CDR3 DNA reads as TGTGCCATCAGGCCGACAGGGGAGGATGGCTACACCTTC.